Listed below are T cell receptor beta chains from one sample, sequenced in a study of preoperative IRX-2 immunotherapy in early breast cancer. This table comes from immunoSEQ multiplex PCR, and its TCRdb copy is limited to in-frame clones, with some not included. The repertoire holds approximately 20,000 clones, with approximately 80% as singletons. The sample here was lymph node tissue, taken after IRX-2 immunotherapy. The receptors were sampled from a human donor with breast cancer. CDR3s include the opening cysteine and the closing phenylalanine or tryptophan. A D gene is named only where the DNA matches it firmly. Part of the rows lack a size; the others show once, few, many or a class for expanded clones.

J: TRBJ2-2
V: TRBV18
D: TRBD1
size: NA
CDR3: CASSPGQETGELFF
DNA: TGTGCCAGCTCACCGGGACAGGAGACCGGGGAGCTGTTTTTT

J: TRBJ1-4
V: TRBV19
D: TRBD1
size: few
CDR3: CASSIDGTGNEKLFF
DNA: TGTGCCAGTAGTATAGACGGGACAGGGAATGAAAAACTGTTTTTT

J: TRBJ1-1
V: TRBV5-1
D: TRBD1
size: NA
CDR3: CASTGLGQGNTEAFF
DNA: TGCGCCAGCACCGGGTTAGGACAGGGGAACACTGAAGCTTTCTTT

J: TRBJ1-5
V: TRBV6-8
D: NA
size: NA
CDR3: CASSYLGFGNQPQHF
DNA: TGTGCCAGCAGTTACCTCGGTTTTGGCAATCAGCCCCAGCATTTT

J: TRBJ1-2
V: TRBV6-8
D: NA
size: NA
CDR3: CASSYGTLYGYTF
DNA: TGTGCCAGCAGTTACGGTACTTTATACGGCTACACCTTC

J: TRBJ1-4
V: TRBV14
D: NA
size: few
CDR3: CASSQGAREKLFF
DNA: TGTGCCAGCAGCCAGGGGGCAAGAGAAAAACTGTTTTTT

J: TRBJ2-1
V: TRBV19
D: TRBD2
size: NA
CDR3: CASSLRGGYNEQFF
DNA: TGTGCCAGTAGTCTGCGGGGGGGGTACAATGAGCAGTTCTTC

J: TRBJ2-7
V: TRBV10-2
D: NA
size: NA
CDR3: CASSDGPYEQYF
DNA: TGCGCCAGCAGTGACGGCCCCTACGAGCAGTACTTC

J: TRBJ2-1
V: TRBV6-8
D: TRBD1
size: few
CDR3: CASSYLGQASSYNEQFF
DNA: TGTGCCAGCAGTTACCTTGGACAGGCCAGCTCCTACAATGAGCAGTTCTTC

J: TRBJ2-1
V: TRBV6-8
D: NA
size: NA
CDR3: CASSPTETSYNEQFF
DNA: TGTGCCAGCAGCCCCACAGAGACCTCCTACAATGAGCAGTTCTTC

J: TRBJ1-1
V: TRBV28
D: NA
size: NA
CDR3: CASSSGTPLFEAFF
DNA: TGTGCCAGCAGCAGCGGGACACCGCTTTTTGAAGCTTTCTTT

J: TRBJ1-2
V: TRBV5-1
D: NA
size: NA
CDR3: CASSQGEGGKDGYTF
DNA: TGCGCCAGCAGCCAAGGAGAGGGAGGGAAGGATGGCTACACCTTC

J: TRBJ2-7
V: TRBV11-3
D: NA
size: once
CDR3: CASSTRQGGAPGEQYF
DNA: TGTGCCAGCAGCACCAGACAGGGAGGGGCTCCGGGCGAGCAGTACTTC

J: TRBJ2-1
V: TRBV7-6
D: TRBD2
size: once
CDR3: CASSLGTSGKGGRNEQFF
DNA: TGTGCCAGCAGCCTAGGGACTAGCGGGAAGGGCGGGAGGAATGAGCAGTTCTTC

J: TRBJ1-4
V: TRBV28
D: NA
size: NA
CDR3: CASSLPVGEKLFF
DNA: TGTGCCAGCAGTTTACCCGTCGGGGAAAAACTGTTTTTT

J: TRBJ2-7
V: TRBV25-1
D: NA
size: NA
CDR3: CASEGSSYEQYF
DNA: TGTGCCAGCGAGGGGTCCTCCTACGAGCAGTACTTC

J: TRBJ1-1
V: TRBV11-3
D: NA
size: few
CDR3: CASPSFDTGRNTEAFF
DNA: TGTGCCAGCCCCTCCTTTGATACAGGGAGGAACACTGAAGCTTTCTTT

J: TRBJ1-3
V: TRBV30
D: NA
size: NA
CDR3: CAWSRRSSGNTIYF
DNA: TGTGCCTGGAGTAGACGTAGCTCTGGAAACACCATATATTTT

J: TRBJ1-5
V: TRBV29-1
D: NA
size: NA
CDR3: CSVDIGGNQPQHF
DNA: TGCAGCGTTGACATAGGGGGCAATCAGCCCCAGCATTTT

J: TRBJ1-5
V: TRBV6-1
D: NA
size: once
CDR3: CASSEVGIVQPQHF
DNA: TGTGCCAGCAGTGAAGTGGGGATCGTTCAGCCCCAGCATTTT

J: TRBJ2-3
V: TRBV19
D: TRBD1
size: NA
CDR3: CASKNYRGLTDTQYF
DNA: TGTGCCAGTAAGAATTACAGGGGGCTCACAGATACGCAGTATTTT

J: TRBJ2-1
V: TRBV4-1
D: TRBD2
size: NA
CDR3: CASSQGSGINEQFF
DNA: TGCGCCAGCAGCCAAGGTAGCGGGATAAATGAGCAGTTCTTC

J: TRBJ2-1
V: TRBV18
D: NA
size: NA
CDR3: CASSPLPGSSYNEQFF
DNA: TGTGCCAGCTCACCACTGCCGGGTAGCTCCTACAATGAGCAGTTCTTC

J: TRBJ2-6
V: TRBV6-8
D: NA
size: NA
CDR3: CASSTPNSGANVLTF
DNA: TGTGCCAGCAGTACCCCAAACTCCGGGGCCAACGTCCTGACTTTC

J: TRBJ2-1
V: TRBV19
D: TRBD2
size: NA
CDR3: CASKLAGGNEQFF
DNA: TGTGCCAGTAAACTAGCGGGAGGCAATGAGCAGTTCTTC

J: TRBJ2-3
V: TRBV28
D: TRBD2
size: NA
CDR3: CASSFGPLAGGPYGDTQYF
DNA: TGTGCCAGCAGTTTCGGCCCCCTAGCGGGAGGGCCGTATGGAGATACGCAGTATTTT

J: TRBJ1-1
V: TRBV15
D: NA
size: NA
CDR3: CATSRESTGPTEAFF
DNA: TGTGCCACCAGCAGAGAAAGTACGGGGCCCACTGAAGCTTTCTTT

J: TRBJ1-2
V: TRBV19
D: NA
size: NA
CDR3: CASSILGLNYGYTF
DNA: TGTGCCAGTAGTATTCTGGGGCTTAACTATGGCTACACCTTC

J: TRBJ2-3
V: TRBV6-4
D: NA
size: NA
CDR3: CASSPGDTDTQYF
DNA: TGTGCCAGCAGCCCGGGAGACACAGATACGCAGTATTTT

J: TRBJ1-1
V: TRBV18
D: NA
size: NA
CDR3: CASSPPGGNTEAFF
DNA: TGTGCCAGCTCACCACCCGGGGGCAACACTGAAGCTTTCTTT

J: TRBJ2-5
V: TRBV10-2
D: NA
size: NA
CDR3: CASSFAAAETQYF
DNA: TGCGCCAGCAGCTTCGCCGCAGCGGAGACCCAGTACTTC

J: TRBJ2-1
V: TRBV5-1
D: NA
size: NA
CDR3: CASSWGAGTSNEQFF
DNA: TGCGCCAGCAGCTGGGGGGCAGGGACTTCCAATGAGCAGTTCTTC

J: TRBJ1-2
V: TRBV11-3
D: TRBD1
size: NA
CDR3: CASSLQDRDNYGYTF
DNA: TGTGCCAGCAGCTTACAGGACAGGGATAACTATGGCTACACCTTC

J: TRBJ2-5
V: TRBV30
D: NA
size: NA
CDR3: CAWSVGSRRGTQYF
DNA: TGTGCCTGGAGTGTAGGCAGTCGTCGGGGGACCCAGTACTTC

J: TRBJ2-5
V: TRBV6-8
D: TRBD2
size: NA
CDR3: CASSGLAGGEETQYF
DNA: TGTGCCAGCAGCGGACTAGCGGGAGGGGAAGAGACCCAGTACTTC

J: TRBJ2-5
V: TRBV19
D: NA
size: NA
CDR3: CASSIRAGEETQYF
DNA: TGTGCCAGTAGTATCAGGGCAGGGGAAGAGACCCAGTACTTC

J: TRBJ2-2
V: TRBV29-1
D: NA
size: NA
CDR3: CSVDGMRTGELFF
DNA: TGCAGCGTTGACGGGATGAGGACCGGGGAGCTGTTTTTT

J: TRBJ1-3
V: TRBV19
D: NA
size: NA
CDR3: CASSQLESGNTIYF
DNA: TGTGCCAGTAGTCAACTGGAGTCTGGAAACACCATATATTTT

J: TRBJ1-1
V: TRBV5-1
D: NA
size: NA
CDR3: CASSLDQPGTTEAFF
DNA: TGCGCCAGCAGCTTGGATCAGCCGGGGACCACTGAAGCTTTCTTT

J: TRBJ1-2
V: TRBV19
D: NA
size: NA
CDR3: CASRQGYGGYTF
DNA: TGTGCCAGTAGGCAGGGTTACGGTGGCTACACCTTC

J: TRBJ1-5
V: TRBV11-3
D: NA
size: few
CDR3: CASSRAFMGNQPQHF
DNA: TGTGCCAGCAGCCGCGCCTTTATGGGCAATCAGCCCCAGCATTTT

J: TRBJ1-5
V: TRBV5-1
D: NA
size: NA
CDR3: CASSLAGQDQPQHF
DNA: TGCGCCAGCAGCTTGGCCGGTCAGGATCAGCCCCAGCATTTT